The rows below give T cell receptor beta chains drawn from one sample of a study of CD8 T cell repertoires and HIV-1 epitope variants. TCRdb's table, derived via immunoSEQ multiplex PCR, lists solely in-frame clones and lacks some. Altogether 80,000 to 95,000 clones are present, almost 75% being singletons, with the ten largest covering roughly 25%. The specimen was uncultured baseline CD8+ T cells from peripheral blood mononuclear cells (PBMCs). Receptors originate from a male donor with HIV. CDR3s include the opening cysteine and the closing phenylalanine or tryptophan. Size is omitted from some rows. Given values are once, few, many or a class for expanded clones.

clone_size	v_call	j_call	cdr3_aa
-	TRBV4-3	TRBJ2-7	CASSPQLREDYEQYF
-	TRBV2	TRBJ1-6	CASLPAGLGNSPLHF
-	TRBV6-5	TRBJ2-1	CASSYIGGRNNEQFF
few	TRBV6-5	TRBJ2-5	CASSYSSGEETQYF
once	TRBV27	TRBJ1-2	CASSPDRVGNYGYTF
-	TRBV29-1	TRBJ2-2	CSVDSNQGETGELFF
-	TRBV5-4	TRBJ2-7	CASSLNRREQYF
few	TRBV6-1	TRBJ1-3	CASSEQGRGGNTIYF
-	TRBV28	TRBJ1-5	CASSSSPLHQPQHF
-	TRBV2	TRBJ1-1	CASRDSGTSEAFF
-	TRBV28	TRBJ2-3	CASNSQGSTDTQYF
-	TRBV29-1	TRBJ1-1	CSVEAPADTEAFF
once	TRBV4-1	TRBJ1-1	CASSHPGGLNTEAFF
-	TRBV6-5	TRBJ1-1	CASSYGTGGEAFF
-	TRBV5-6	TRBJ2-7	CASSLDRVSYEQYF
once	TRBV6-5	TRBJ1-2	CASSYSSGNGYTF
-	TRBV7-6	TRBJ2-2	CASSLGQNTGELFF
-	TRBV28	TRBJ2-7	CASSYVIAAGDKYEQYF
-	TRBV5-1	TRBJ2-2	CASSSSEAGELFF
-	TRBV30	TRBJ1-1	CAWSGQGSYHTEAFF
-	TRBV7-2	TRBJ1-1	CATQGQVVSTEAFF
-	TRBV5-1	TRBJ1-1	CASSLVFTENTEAFF
once	TRBV28	TRBJ2-7	CASKDRVGSGVEDEQYF
-	TRBV10-3	TRBJ1-1	CAISESGGSTEAFF
-	TRBV27	TRBJ1-2	CASSLMTGQGYTF
-	TRBV14	TRBJ1-5	CASSHGQGNQPQHF
-	TRBV4-2	TRBJ2-2	CASSQKTNRGINTGELFF
-	TRBV2	TRBJ2-7	CASSETSGRGRFDEQYF
few	TRBV25-1	TRBJ2-7	CASSDPKGGEQYF
-	TRBV7-2	TRBJ2-5	CASSLGQGVEETQYF
-	TRBV29-1	TRBJ2-3	CSVKGGRGTSGITDTQYF
-	TRBV5-6	TRBJ1-1	CASSLVSGGTEAFF
-	TRBV6-1	TRBJ2-1	CASSEPGQAAYNEQFF
once	TRBV29-1	TRBJ2-1	CSVEQPGEQFF
-	TRBV7-9	TRBJ2-7	CASSLPRDGTYEQYF
few	TRBV2	TRBJ2-6	CASKTNGANVLTF
-	TRBV15	TRBJ2-1	CATSSKINEQFF
-	TRBV7-2	TRBJ1-2	CASSLDGQGRGYTF
-	TRBV12-2	TRBJ2-7	CASRRGQDIYEQYF
-	TRBV15	TRBJ1-6	CATSRDLTGQNSPLHF
-	TRBV4-1	TRBJ2-1	CASSQDTSGGASEQFF
-	TRBV29-1	TRBJ2-3	CSVDPQGRAGDTQYF
-	TRBV5-5	TRBJ2-5	CASSLGLAGEETQYF